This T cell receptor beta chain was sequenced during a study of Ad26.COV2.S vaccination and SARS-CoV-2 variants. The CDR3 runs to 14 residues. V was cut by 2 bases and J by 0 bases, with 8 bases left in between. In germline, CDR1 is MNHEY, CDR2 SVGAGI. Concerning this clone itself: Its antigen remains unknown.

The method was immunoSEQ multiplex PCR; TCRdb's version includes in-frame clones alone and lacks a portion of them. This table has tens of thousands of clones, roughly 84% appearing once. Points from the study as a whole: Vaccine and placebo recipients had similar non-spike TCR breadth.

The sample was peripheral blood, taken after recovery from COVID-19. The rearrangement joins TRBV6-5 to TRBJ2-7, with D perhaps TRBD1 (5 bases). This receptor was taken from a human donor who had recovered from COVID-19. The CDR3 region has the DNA TGTGCCAGCAGTTACGGCCAGGGCTCCTACGAGCAGTACTTC. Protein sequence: CASSYGQGSYEQYF.